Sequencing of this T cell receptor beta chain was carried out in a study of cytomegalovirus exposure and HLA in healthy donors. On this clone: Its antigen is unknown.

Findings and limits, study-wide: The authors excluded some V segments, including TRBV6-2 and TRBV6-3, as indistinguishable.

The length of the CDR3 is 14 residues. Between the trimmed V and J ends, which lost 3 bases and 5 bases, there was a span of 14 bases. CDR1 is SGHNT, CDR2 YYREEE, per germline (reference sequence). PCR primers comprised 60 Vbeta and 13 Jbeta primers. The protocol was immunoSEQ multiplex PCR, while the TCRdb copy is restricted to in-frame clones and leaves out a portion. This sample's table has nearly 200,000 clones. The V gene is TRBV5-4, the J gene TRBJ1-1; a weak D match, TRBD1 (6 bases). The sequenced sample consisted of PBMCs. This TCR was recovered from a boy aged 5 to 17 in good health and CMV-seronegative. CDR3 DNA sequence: TGTGCCAGCAGCTCGAATACAGGGTGGACTGAAGCTTTCTTT. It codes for CASSSNTGWTEAFF.